Below, 19 T cell receptor beta chains from the same sample are listed, as sequenced in a study of cytomegalovirus exposure and HLA in healthy donors. The PCR had 60 Vbeta and 13 Jbeta primers. Produced via immunoSEQ multiplex PCR; TCRdb's table is partial and in-frame only. The sample carries 95,000 to 100,000 clones, 75% recorded once. The specimen was PBMCs. The source of these receptors is a man aged 45 to 65 in good health and CMV-seronegative.

V and J are TRBV25-1 and TRBJ2-7; TRBD1 agrees at 7 bases. With V trimmed by 5 bases and J by 5 bases, 6 bases remained unmatched. The CDR3 consists of 13 residues. Per germline, CDR1 MGHDK and CDR2 SYGVNS. The CDR3 region is CASSRQGVDEQYF. Written as DNA, the CDR3 is TGTGCCAGCAGTAGACAGGGAGTAGACGAGCAGTACTTC.

Only one count was recorded for this clone. The chain combines TRBV29-1 with TRBJ2-1, with 10 bases that match TRBD1. Germline V CDR1 and CDR2: SQVTM, ANQGSEA. This CDR3 is built from 14 residues. V lost 4 bases to trimming and J lost 4 bases; unmatched junction nucleotides: 4. This CDR3 reads CSVAGTGAYNEQFF. As DNA, the CDR3 is TGCAGCGTTGCTGGGACAGGGGCGTACAATGAGCAGTTCTTC.

The rearrangement joins TRBV29-1 to TRBJ1-1; TRBD1 is a possible D gene (5 bases). The CDR3 loop spans 12 amino acids. CDR1 and CDR2 from the germline V gene are SQVTM and ANQGSEA. Trimming pared 7 bases from V and 1 base from J, leaving 10 bases between. In nucleotides, the CDR3 is TGCAGCGCAGGGTTGAGGAACACTGAAGCTTTCTTT. It translates to CSAGLRNTEAFF.

The rearrangement links TRBV25-1 to TRBJ1-1; 9 bases fit TRBD1. The CDR3 totals 15 residues. CDR1 and CDR2 from the germline V gene are MGHDK and SYGVNS. Germline trimming cut 5 bases from V and 5 bases from J; bases unmatched to any gene: 9. CDR3 in amino acids: CASSWGTGRSTEAFF. The CDR3 nucleotides are TGTGCCAGCAGTTGGGGGACAGGGAGGTCTACTGAAGCTTTCTTT. Full variable domain (remainder filled in from reference TRBV25-1 and TRBJ1-1): EADIYQTPRYLVIGTGKKITLECSQTMGHDKMYWYQQDPGMELHLIHYSYGVNSTEKGDLSSESTVSRIRTEHFPLTLESARPSHTSQYLCASSWGTGRSTEAFFGQGTRLTVV.

This chain connects TRBV5-1 to TRBJ1-3; possibly TRBD1 for D (5 bases). The V end was cut by 0 bases, the J end by 0 bases, with 10 bases between. Germline-derived CDR1 and CDR2 are SGHRS and YFSETQ. The length of the CDR3 is 16 residues. CDR3 nucleotide sequence: TGCGCCAGCAGCTTGGTGGAGGGGATCTCTGGAAACACCATATATTTT. Translation: CASSLVEGISGNTIYF.

The CDR3 sequence is CASSKPGQVAYNEQFF. The CDR3 nucleotides read TGTGCCAGCAGTAAGCCGGGACAGGTAGCCTACAATGAGCAGTTCTTC. The rearrangement joins TRBV27 to TRBJ2-1; 8 bases match TRBD1. The CDR3 runs 16 residues. Germline V gene data show CDR1 as MNHEY and CDR2 as SMNVEV (reference sequence). V gave up 5 bases and J gave up 2 bases; unmatched junction bases: 8.

The gene calls are TRBV18 and TRBJ2-1, with D possibly being TRBD1 (7 bases). CDR3 length: 14 residues. V gave up 0 bases and J gave up 7 bases, with 10 bases separating them. Germline V CDR1 and CDR2: KGHSH, LQKENI. CDR3: CASSPPPGGNEQFF. CDR3 DNA: TGTGCCAGCTCACCACCTCCAGGGGGGAATGAGCAGTTCTTC.

The chain recombines TRBV5-1 with TRBJ2-2; D is ambiguous. The CDR3 consists of 15 residues. V was trimmed by 4 bases and J by 6 bases, leaving 16 bases between them. Germline-derived CDR1 and CDR2 are SGHRS and YFSETQ. For the CDR3, the DNA is TGCGCCAGCAGCCTCGACACCCACTCCGCCGGGGAGCTGTTTTTT. This codes for CASSLDTHSAGELFF.

V and J are TRBV10-2 and TRBJ1-5; TRBD1 is a possible D gene (6 bases). Trimming shortened V by 8 bases and J by 7 bases, and 12 bases separated the two germline ends. This CDR3 spans 12 amino acids. Germline loops: CDR1 WSHSY, CDR2 SAAADI. The CDR3 DNA reads as TGCGCCAGCGGACAGTGGGAGCAGCCCCAGCATTTT. Its translation is CASGQWEQPQHF.

The chain carries TRBV19 and TRBJ2-5, with TRBD1 identical over 7 bases. From germline, CDR1 is LNHDA and CDR2 SQIVND (reference sequence). This CDR3 region has 14 residues. J was trimmed by 5 bases and V by 6 bases; bases with no gene match: 9. The CDR3 reads CASSQLTGLETQYF. CDR3 sequence (DNA): TGTGCCAGTAGCCAGTTGACAGGGTTGGAGACCCAGTACTTC.

The chain carries TRBV5-1 and TRBJ1-1; 9 nucleotides align to TRBD1. The CDR3 is made up of 15 amino acids. Germline loops: CDR1 SGHRS, CDR2 YFSETQ. Losses at the gene ends were 4 bases for V and 11 bases for J; bases not matched to a gene: 15. CDR3 nucleotides: TGCGCCAGCAGCGCAGGTTCGGGACAGGGCTTCGAGGCTTTCTTT. This codes for CASSAGSGQGFEAFF.

This clone has just one count. This rearrangement joins TRBV28 to TRBJ2-7; D might be TRBD2 (6 bases). In germline, CDR1 is MDHEN, CDR2 SYDVKM. With 2 bases removed from V and 4 bases from J, the gap between germline ends came to 18 bases. The CDR3 consists of 16 residues. The CDR3 spells CASSLRGQEGRYEQYF. CDR3 nucleotide sequence: TGTGCCAGCAGTTTACGAGGTCAGGAGGGTCGATACGAGCAGTACTTC.

The chain links TRBV19 to TRBJ1-5; no definite D call. CDR1 is LNHDA, CDR2 SQIVND, per germline (reference sequence). The CDR3 is made up of 13 amino acids. V was trimmed by 4 bases and J by 8 bases, leaving 12 bases between them. The CDR3 is CASSTRAGEPQHF. The CDR3 coding sequence is TGTGCCAGTAGTACCCGTGCGGGAGAGCCCCAGCATTTT.

As DNA, the CDR3 is TGCGCCAGCAGCCAAGGGACAGGGGGACTCATGAACACTGAAGCTTTCTTT. Translation: CASSQGTGGLMNTEAFF. This chain links TRBV4-1 with TRBJ1-1, with 10 bases that match TRBD1. Germline V gene lookup returns CDR1 MGHRA and CDR2 YSYEKL. CDR3 size: 17 residues. The V gene end was trimmed by 1 base and the J gene end by 0 bases; junction bases not matched to a gene: 5.

J is TRBJ2-3 and V is TRBV2, with no clear D. This CDR3 contains 15 residues. Germline V CDR1 and CDR2: SNHLY, FYNNEI. V was cut by 6 bases and J by 0 bases, with 13 bases left in between. The DNA for the CDR3 is TGTGCCAGCAGACTCACGATTACTAGCACAGATACGCAGTATTTT. Its protein product is CASRLTITSTDTQYF. The whole variable domain, filled in from reference TRBV2 and TRBJ2-3, reads EPEVTQTPSHQVTQMGQEVILRCVPISNHLYFYWYRQILGQKVEFLVSFYNNEISEKSEIFDDQFSVERPDGSNFTLKIRSTKLEDSAMYFCASRLTITSTDTQYFGPGTRLTVL.

The rearrangement uses TRBV7-2 and TRBJ1-5, with 9 positions matching TRBD1. Per the germline V gene, CDR1 is SGHTA and CDR2 is FQGNSA. The CDR3 has 16 residues. V lost 0 bases to trimming and J lost 4 bases; unmatched junction nucleotides: 4. CDR3 in amino acids: CASSLAWDRVNQPQHF. The CDR3 region has the DNA TGTGCCAGCAGCTTAGCCTGGGACAGGGTAAATCAGCCCCAGCATTTT.

The J gene is TRBJ2-1, the V gene TRBV5-4; TRBD1 might be the D (6 bases). Germline values: CDR1 SGHNT, CDR2 YYREEE (reference sequence). CDR3 length equals 14 residues. V dropped 4 bases and J dropped 12 bases, with 20 bases sitting between them. In DNA, the CDR3 is TGTGCCAGCAGCCCGGCCGAGGGGGTGGCCGTGCAGTTCTTC. Amino acid sequence: CASSPAEGVAVQFF.

The rearrangement uses TRBV4-2 and TRBJ2-5, with D possibly matching TRBD1 (5 bases). The CDR3 has 16 amino acids. Looked up from germline, CDR1 is LGHNA and CDR2 is YNFKEQ. The V end was cut by 0 bases, the J end by 1 base, with 12 bases between. As DNA, the CDR3 is TGTGCCAGCAGCCAAGATTTGGGTGGGGCCCAAGAGACCCAGTACTTC. Protein sequence: CASSQDLGGAQETQYF.

This chain connects TRBV10-3 to TRBJ2-5; 11 bases are a match to TRBD2. The J call is uncertain, as TRBJ2-7 better fits the DNA end. The CDR3 contains 14 residues. Germline V gene data show CDR1 as ENHRY and CDR2 as SYGVKD. The DNA of the CDR3 is TGTGCCATCAGTTCCGGGACTAGCGGCTACGAGCAGTACTTC. This codes for CAISSGTSGYEQYF.